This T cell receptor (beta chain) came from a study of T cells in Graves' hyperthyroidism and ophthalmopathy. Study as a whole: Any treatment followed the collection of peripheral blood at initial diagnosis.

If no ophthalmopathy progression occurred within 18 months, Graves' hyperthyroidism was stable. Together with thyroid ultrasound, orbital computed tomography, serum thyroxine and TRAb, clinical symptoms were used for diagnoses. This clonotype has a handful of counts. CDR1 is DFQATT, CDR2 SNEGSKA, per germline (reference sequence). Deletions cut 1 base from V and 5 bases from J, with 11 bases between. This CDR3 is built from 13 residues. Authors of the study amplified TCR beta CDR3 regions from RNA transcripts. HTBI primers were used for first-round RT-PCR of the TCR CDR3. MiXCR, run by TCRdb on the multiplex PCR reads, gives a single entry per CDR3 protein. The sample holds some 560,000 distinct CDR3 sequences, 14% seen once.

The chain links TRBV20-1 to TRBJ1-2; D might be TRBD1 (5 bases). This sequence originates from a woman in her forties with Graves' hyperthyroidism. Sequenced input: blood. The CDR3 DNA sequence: TGCAGTGCTAGAGCGCAGAGGGGTTATGGCTACACCTTC. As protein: CSARAQRGYGYTF.